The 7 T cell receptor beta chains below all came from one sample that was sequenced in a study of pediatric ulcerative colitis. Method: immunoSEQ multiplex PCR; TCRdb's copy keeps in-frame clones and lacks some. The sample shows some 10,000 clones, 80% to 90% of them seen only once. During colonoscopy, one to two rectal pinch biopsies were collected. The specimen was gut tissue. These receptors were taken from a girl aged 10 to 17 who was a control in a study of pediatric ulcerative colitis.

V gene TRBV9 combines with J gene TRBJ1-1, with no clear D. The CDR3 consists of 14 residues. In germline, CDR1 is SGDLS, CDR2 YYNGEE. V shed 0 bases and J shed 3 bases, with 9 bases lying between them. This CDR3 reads CASSVESGYTEAFF. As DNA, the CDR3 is TGTGCCAGCAGCGTAGAAAGCGGTTACACTGAAGCTTTCTTT.

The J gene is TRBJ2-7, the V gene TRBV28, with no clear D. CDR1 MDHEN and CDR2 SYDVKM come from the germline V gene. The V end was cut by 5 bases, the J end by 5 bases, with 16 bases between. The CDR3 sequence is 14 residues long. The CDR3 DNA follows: TGTGCCAGCAGTCCGCAAGGCCCCTTAAACGAGCAGTACTTC. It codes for CASSPQGPLNEQYF.

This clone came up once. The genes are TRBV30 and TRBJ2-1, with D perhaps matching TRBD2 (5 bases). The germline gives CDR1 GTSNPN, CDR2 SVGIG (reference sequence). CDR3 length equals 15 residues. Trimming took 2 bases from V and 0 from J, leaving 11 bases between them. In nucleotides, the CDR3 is TGTGCCTGGAGTCCATGGGCGGGCTCCTACAATGAGCAGTTCTTC. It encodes CAWSPWAGSYNEQFF.

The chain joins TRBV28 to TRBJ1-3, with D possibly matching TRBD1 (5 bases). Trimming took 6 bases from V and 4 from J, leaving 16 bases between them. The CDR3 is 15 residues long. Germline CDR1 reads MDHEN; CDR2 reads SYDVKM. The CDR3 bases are TGTGCCAGCAGACGAGGGGCATCATCCGGAAACACCATATATTTT. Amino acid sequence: CASRRGASSGNTIYF.

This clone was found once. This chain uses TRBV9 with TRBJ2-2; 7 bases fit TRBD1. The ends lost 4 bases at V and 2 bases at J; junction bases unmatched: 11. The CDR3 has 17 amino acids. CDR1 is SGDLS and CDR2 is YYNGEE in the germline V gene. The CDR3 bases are TGTGCCAGCAGCCCCCAGGAGGCAGGGGGAAACACCGGGGAGCTGTTTTTT. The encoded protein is CASSPQEAGGNTGELFF.

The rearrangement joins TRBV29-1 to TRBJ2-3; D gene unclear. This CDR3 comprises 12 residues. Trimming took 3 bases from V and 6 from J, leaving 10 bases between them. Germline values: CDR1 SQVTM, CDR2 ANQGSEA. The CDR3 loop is CSVDRARDTQYF. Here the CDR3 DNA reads TGCAGCGTTGATAGAGCCCGGGATACGCAGTATTTT.

The DNA of the CDR3 is TGTGCCTGGAGTCGCCAGAACACCGGGGAGCTGTTTTTT. Translation gives CAWSRQNTGELFF. This chain joins TRBV30 and TRBJ2-2; D is ambiguous. The germline V gene has CDR1 GTSNPN and CDR2 SVGIG (reference sequence). V shed 2 bases and J shed 1 base, with 5 bases lying between them. There are 13 residues in the CDR3.